The next 17 T cell receptor beta chains were all read from a single sample in a study of blood T cells in healthy people across ages. PCR was performed a second time for about 7 to 11 cycles using a sample-barcoded 5' primer and a J-beta primer mix. A single record per CDR3 protein comes from TCRdb applying MiXCR to the 5' RACE reads. Among around 650,000 distinct CDR3 sequences listed, about 30% were seen once. Input material: blood. The receptor set was obtained from an elderly woman in good health.

The V and J genes are TRBV20-1 and TRBJ1-5; possible D gene TRBD1, 6 bases. The germline gives CDR1 DFQATT, CDR2 SNEGSKA (reference sequence). The germline V and J ends were trimmed by 1 base and 1 base, with 11 bases remaining between them. This CDR3 is 15 amino acids long. CDR3 bases: TGCAGTGCTAGAGGCAGGGGTCGAAGCAATCAGCCCCAGCATTTT. Protein product: CSARGRGRSNQPQHF.

The V call is TRBV6-5, the J call TRBJ1-1, with 9 bases identical to TRBD1. The length of the CDR3 is 16 residues. CDR1 and CDR2 from the germline V gene are MNHEY and SVGAGI. The V gene end was trimmed by 7 bases and the J gene end by 3 bases; junction bases not matched to a gene: 12. CDR3: CASTPRGQGLDTEAFF. CDR3 bases: TGTGCCAGCACTCCCCGGGGACAGGGCTTGGACACTGAAGCTTTCTTT.

In this sample, this clonotype turned up many times. This chain joins TRBV25-1 and TRBJ1-2; 9 bases align to TRBD1. V lost 2 bases to trimming and J lost 8 bases; unmatched junction nucleotides: 3. The CDR3 extends over 13 amino acids. Germline V CDR1 and CDR2: MGHDK, SYGVNS. Written as DNA, the CDR3 is TGTGCCAGCAGTGAACCCGGGACAGGGGGCTACACCTTC. Translation gives CASSEPGTGGYTF.

This clonotype was counted at least ten times. At one end, the junction sequence differs from germline, possibly due to a read error. The chain's CDR3 is CASSGLAGGPGNNAQFF. CDR3 nucleotide sequence: TGTGCCAGCAGCGGACTAGCGGGGGGTCCTGGGAACAATGCGCAGTTCTTC. The rearrangement links TRBV2 to TRBJ2-1; 14 nucleotides agree with TRBD2. CDR1 and CDR2 from the germline V gene are SNHLY and FYNNEI. This CDR3 region has 17 residues.

At least ten counts were recorded for this clonotype. The rearrangement uses TRBV20-1 and TRBJ2-5; the match to TRBD2 covers 8 bases. The germline gives CDR1 DFQATT, CDR2 SNEGSKA (reference sequence). This CDR3 comprises 15 residues. V gave up 0 bases and J gave up 2 bases; unmatched junction bases: 5. CDR3 in amino acids: CSAREVAGRQETQYF. In nucleotides, the CDR3 is TGCAGTGCTAGAGAGGTAGCGGGGAGGCAAGAGACCCAGTACTTC.

This clonotype was detected ten times or more. This chain uses TRBV3-1 with TRBJ2-1; D gene unclear. This CDR3 has 14 residues. V lost 0 bases, J lost 6 bases, and 9 bases lay in between. From germline, CDR1 is LGHDT and CDR2 YNNKEL (reference sequence). DNA for the CDR3: TGTGCCAGCAGCCAAGATGGCCGGATCAATGAGCAGTTCTTC. This codes for CASSQDGRINEQFF.

This clonotype has a count of ten or more. This rearrangement joins TRBV29-1 to TRBJ1-1; 7 bases are a match to TRBD1. Germline V gene sequence: CDR1 SQVTM, CDR2 ANQGSEA. The J segment lost 9 bases and the V segment lost 6 bases, leaving 13 bases of the junction unmatched. The CDR3 consists of 13 residues. The DNA for the CDR3 is TGCAGCGTATCCTTACAGGGGAGGGGACAAGCTTTCTTT. Residues: CSVSLQGRGQAFF.

In this sample, this clonotype turned up many times. The V call is TRBV12-3 or TRBV12-4, the J call TRBJ2-3; D assignment may be TRBD1 or TRBD2 (5 bases each). Trimming took off 3 bases at V and 3 bases at J, with 16 bases between the two ends. This CDR3 has 16 residues. CDR3 protein: CASSLVAGSGTDTQYF. The CDR3 DNA follows: TGTGCCAGCAGTTTGGTGGCAGGGAGTGGTACAGATACGCAGTATTTT.

This clonotype was observed a handful of times. The CDR3 sequence: CATSRTGTARRAFF. The CDR3 nucleotides read TGTGCCACCAGCAGGACCGGGACTGCTCGGCGAGCTTTCTTT. This chain joins TRBV15 and TRBJ1-1; the D gene is possibly TRBD1 (5 bases). The V end was cut by 3 bases, the J end by 10 bases, with 18 bases between. Germline V gene lookup returns CDR1 LNHNV and CDR2 YYDKDF (reference sequence). The CDR3 has 14 amino acids.

V usage is TRBV7-2 and J usage is TRBJ1-2; 8 nucleotides line up with TRBD1. J was trimmed by 6 bases and V by 5 bases; bases with no gene match: 8. This CDR3 contains 14 residues. Germline V lookup: CDR1 SGHTA, CDR2 FQGNSA. CDR3 nucleotides: TGTGCCAGCAGCACGCGGACAGGGCAGGATGGCTACACCTTC. The encoded protein is CASSTRTGQDGYTF.

V is TRBV27 and J is TRBJ2-2, with 14 bases fitting TRBD2. The germline gives CDR1 MNHEY, CDR2 SMNVEV (reference sequence). This CDR3 is built from 16 residues. V trimming: 2 bases; J trimming: 9 bases; junction bases outside the gene matches: 5. The CDR3: CASSLRGLAGVRELFF. As DNA, the CDR3 is TGTGCCAGCAGTTTACGGGGACTAGCGGGGGTGAGGGAGCTGTTTTTT.

This rearrangement joins TRBV12-3 or TRBV12-4 to TRBJ1-1, with D maybe TRBD1 (5 bases). V was clipped by 3 bases and J by 5 bases, with 22 bases between them. The CDR3 is 17 amino acids. Here the CDR3 reads CASSFRDLPTSGTEAFF. In nucleotides, the CDR3 is TGTGCCAGCAGTTTCCGGGACCTGCCCACCAGTGGAACTGAAGCTTTCTTT.

This clonotype has just a few counts. The chain recombines TRBV12-5 with TRBJ1-1; a weak D match, TRBD1 (5 bases). The CDR3 spans 14 residues. The V end was cut by 6 bases, the J end by 5 bases, with 16 bases between. The germline V gene has CDR1 LGHNT and CDR2 FRNRAP. The CDR3 spells CASGPPPGGTEAFF. The CDR3 region has the DNA TGTGCTAGTGGACCGCCACCGGGGGGAACTGAAGCTTTCTTT.

The J gene is TRBJ2-3, the V gene TRBV7-9, with no clear D. Trimming took off 5 bases at V and 5 bases at J, with 8 bases between the two ends. Germline CDR1 is SEHNR and CDR2 is FQNEAQ (reference sequence). The CDR3 is 12 residues long. CDR3: CASSANVDTQYF. The CDR3 DNA reads TGTGCCAGCAGCGCCAACGTAGATACGCAGTATTTT.

On this clonotype itself: This may stem from a read error, because a much larger clone lies one nucleotide away. A read error is likely, as this CDR3 ends without the conserved phenylalanine or tryptophan. This sequence joins TRBV14 and TRBJ2-1; tentatively, D is TRBD1 (6 bases). The CDR3 is 16 residues long. Germline loops: CDR1 SGHDN, CDR2 FVKESK. V was trimmed by 4 bases and J by 2 bases, leaving 15 bases between them. The CDR3 DNA is TGTGCCAGCAGCCTTTCCACAGGGTCGACCTACAATGAGCAGTTCTCC. Translation gives CASSLSTGSTYNEQFS.

This clonotype was picked up many times. The chain is built from TRBV4-2 and TRBJ2-4; maybe TRBD2 (5 bases). The CDR3 totals 14 residues. V was cut by 0 bases and J by 6 bases, with 9 bases left in between. Germline CDR1 reads LGHNA; CDR2 reads YNFKEQ. The CDR3 region is CASSQDGGSNIQYF. Written as DNA, the CDR3 is TGTGCCAGCAGCCAAGACGGAGGTTCAAACATTCAGTACTTC.

About this clonotype itself: Since a much larger clone is just one base distant, this may be a read error. This chain connects TRBV7-2 to TRBJ2-3, with 8 bases lining up with TRBD1. Germline V gives CDR1 SGHTA, CDR2 FQGNSA. This CDR3 comprises 16 residues. The CDR3 DNA reads as TGTGCCAGCAGCTTAGGGACAGGGAGGATCACAGATACGCGGTATTTT. Its translation: CASSLGTGRITDTRYF.